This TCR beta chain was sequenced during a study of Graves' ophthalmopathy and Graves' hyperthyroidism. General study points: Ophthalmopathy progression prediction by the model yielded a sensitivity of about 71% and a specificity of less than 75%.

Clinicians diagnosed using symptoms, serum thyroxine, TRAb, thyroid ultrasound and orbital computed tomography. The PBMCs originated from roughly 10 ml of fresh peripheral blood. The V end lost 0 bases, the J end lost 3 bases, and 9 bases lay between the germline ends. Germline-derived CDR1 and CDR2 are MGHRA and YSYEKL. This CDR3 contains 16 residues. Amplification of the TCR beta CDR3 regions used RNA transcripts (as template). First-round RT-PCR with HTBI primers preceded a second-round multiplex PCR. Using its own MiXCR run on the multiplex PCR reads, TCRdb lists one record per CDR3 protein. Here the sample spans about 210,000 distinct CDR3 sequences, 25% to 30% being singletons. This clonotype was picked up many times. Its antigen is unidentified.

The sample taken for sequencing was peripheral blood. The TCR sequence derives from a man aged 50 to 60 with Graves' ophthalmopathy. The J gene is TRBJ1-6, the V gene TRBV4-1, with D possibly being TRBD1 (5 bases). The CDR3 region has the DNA TGCGCCAGCAGCCAAGATGGGCAGGGCTATAATTCACCCCTCCACTTT. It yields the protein CASSQDGQGYNSPLHF.